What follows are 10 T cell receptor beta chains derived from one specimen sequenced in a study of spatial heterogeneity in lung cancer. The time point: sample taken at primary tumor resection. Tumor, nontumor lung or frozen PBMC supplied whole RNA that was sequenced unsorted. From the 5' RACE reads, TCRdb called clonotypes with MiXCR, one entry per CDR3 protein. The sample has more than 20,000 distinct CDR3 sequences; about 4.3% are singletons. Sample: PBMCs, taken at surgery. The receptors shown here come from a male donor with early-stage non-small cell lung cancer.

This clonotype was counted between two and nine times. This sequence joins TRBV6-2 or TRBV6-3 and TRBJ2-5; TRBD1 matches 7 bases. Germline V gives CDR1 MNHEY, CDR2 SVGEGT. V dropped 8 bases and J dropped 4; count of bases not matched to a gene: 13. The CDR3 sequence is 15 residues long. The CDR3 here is CASAVRRTGIETQYF. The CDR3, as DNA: TGTGCCAGCGCCGTAAGACGGACAGGTATAGAGACCCAGTACTTC.

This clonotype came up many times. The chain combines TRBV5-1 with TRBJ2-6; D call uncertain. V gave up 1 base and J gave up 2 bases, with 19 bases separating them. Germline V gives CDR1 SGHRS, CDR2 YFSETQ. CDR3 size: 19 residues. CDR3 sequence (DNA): TGCGCCAGCAGCTTGCCGGGCTATACCCACGGAACTGGGGCCAACGTCCTGACTTTC. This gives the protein CASSLPGYTHGTGANVLTF.

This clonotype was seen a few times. The CDR3 loop reads CASSQEGAGGGETQYF. The CDR3, as DNA: TGTGCCAGCAGCCAAGAAGGGGCGGGAGGCGGAGAGACCCAGTACTTC. V and J are TRBV4-2 and TRBJ2-5; 8 nucleotides match TRBD2. The CDR3 length is 16 residues. Per the germline V gene, CDR1 is LGHNA and CDR2 is YNFKEQ. With V trimmed by 0 bases and J by 4 bases, 7 bases remained unmatched.

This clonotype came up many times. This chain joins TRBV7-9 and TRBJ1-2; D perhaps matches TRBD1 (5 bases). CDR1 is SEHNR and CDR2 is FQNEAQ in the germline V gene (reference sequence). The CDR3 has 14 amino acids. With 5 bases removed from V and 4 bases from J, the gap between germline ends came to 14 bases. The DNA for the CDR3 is TGTGCCAGCAGCAATGGCGAGGGGCCCTATGGCTACACCTTC. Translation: CASSNGEGPYGYTF.

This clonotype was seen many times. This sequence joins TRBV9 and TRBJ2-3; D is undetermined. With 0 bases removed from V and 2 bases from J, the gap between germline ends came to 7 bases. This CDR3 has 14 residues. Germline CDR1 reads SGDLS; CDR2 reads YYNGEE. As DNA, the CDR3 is TGTGCCAGCAGCGTAGTAGACCTCACAGATACGCAGTATTTT. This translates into CASSVVDLTDTQYF.

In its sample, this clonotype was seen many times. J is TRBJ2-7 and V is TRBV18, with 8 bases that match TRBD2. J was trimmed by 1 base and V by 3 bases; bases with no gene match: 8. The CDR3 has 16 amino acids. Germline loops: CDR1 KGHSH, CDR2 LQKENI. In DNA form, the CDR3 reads TGTGCCAGCTCACCCTTGGGCTTAGCGGGGTCCTACGAGCAGTACTTC. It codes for CASSPLGLAGSYEQYF.

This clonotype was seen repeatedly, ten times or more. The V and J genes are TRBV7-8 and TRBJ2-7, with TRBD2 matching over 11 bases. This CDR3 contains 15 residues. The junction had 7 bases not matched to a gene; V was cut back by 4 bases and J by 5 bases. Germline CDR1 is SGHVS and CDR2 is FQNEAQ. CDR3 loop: CASSSNSGRVDEQYF. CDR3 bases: TGTGCCAGCAGCTCCAATAGCGGGAGGGTCGACGAGCAGTACTTC.

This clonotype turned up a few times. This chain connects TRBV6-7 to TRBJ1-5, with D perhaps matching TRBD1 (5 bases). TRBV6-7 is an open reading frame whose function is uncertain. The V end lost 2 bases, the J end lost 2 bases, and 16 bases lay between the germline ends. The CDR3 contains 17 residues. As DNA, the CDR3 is TGTGCCAGCAGTTACGGAAACTGGGACCCACGCAATCAGCCCCAGCATTTT. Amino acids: CASSYGNWDPRNQPQHF.

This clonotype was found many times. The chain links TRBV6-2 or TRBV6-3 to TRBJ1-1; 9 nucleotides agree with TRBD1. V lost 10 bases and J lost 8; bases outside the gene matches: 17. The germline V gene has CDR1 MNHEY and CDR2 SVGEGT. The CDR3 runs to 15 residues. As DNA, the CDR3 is TGTGCCACCCATTCAGCGGGGACAGGGCCAACCGAAGCTTTCTTT. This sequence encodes CATHSAGTGPTEAFF.

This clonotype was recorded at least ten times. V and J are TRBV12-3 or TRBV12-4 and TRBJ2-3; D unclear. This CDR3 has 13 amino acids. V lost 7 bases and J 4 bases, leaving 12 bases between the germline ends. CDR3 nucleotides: TGTGCCAGCAATTACCAGCAGGCAGATACGCAGTATTTT. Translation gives CASNYQQADTQYF.